This T cell receptor (beta chain) was recorded in a study of cytomegalovirus exposure and HLA in healthy donors. Only a few counts were recorded for this clone. 60 Vbeta and 13 Jbeta primers were used in PCR. Clones were sequenced by immunoSEQ multiplex PCR, and TCRdb holds only the in-frame ones, with some missing. Among 150,000 to 200,000 clones listed, about 80% were seen once. V lost 5 bases and J lost 15; bases outside the gene matches: 10. This CDR3 is 11 amino acids long. Germline CDR1 and CDR2: DFQATT and SNEGSKA (reference sequence). The source material was PBMCs. The chain uses TRBV20-1 and TRBJ1-5, with 7 bases aligning to TRBD1. The TCR sequence derives from a woman younger than 45 in good health and CMV-seropositive. CDR3 nucleotide sequence: TGCAGTGCTGAGAGACAGGGTTTTTGGCATTTT. Translated, it gives CSAERQGFWHF.